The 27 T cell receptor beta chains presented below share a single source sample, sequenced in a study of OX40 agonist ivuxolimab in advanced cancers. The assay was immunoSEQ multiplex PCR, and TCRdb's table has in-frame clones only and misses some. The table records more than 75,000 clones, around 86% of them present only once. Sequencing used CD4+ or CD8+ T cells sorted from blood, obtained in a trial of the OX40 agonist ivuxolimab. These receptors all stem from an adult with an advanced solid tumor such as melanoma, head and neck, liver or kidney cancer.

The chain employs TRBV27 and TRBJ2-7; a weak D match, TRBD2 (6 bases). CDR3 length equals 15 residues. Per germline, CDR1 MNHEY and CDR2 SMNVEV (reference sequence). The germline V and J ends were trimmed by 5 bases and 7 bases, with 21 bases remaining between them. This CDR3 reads CASSPTRGGAREQYF. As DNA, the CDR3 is TGTGCCAGCAGTCCAACGCGAGGCGGGGCGCGGGAGCAGTACTTC.

The CDR3 DNA follows: TGTGCCAGTAGTATACCCCCCCCAAGAAAGACAGGGGACGGCTACACCTTC. Residues: CASSIPPPRKTGDGYTF. The V gene is TRBV19, the J gene TRBJ1-2; 8 bases line up with TRBD1. Trimming took 2 bases from V and 8 from J; bases not matched to a gene: 16. Germline CDR1 is LNHDA and CDR2 is SQIVND (reference sequence). CDR3 length: 17 amino acids. Full variable domain (rest looked up from reference TRBV19 and TRBJ1-2): DGGITQSPKYLFRKEGQNVTLSCEQNLNHDAMYWYRQDPGQGLRLIYYSQIVNDFQKGDIAEGYSVSREKKESFPLTVTSAQKNPTAFYLCASSIPPPRKTGDGYTFGSGTRLTVV.

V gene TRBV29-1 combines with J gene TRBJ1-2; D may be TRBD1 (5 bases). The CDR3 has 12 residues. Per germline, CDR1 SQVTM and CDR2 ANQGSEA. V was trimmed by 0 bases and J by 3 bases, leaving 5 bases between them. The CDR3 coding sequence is TGCAGCGTTGAAGAGGGGGACTATGGCTACACCTTC. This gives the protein CSVEEGDYGYTF.

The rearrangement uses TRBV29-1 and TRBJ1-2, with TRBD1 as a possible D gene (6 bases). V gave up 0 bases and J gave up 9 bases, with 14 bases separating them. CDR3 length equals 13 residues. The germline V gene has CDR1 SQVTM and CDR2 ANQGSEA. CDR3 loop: CSVEEGRDKSYTF. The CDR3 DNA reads TGCAGCGTTGAAGAAGGCCGGGACAAGAGCTACACCTTC.

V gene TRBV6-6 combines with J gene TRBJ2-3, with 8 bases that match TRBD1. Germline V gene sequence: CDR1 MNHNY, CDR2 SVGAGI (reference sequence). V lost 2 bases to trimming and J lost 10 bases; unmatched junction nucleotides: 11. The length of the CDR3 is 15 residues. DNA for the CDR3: TGTGCCAGCAGTTACGGGGTACAGGGGGTCAGGGCGCAGTATTTT. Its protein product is CASSYGVQGVRAQYF.

CDR3 nucleotide sequence: TGTGCCAGCTCACCACGGGGAGCGGGGGGGAACACTGAAGCTTTCTTT. The encoded protein is CASSPRGAGGNTEAFF. The genes are TRBV18 and TRBJ1-1; TRBD1 might be the D (5 bases). Trimming shortened V by 1 base and J by 1 base, and 13 bases separated the two germline ends. Germline CDR1 and CDR2: KGHSH and LQKENI. The CDR3 contains 16 residues.

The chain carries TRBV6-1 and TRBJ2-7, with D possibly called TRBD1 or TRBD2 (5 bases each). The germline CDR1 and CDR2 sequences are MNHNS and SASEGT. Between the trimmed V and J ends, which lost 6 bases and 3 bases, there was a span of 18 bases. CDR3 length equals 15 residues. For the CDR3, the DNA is TGTGCCAGCAGAAGAATAGAGGGGCCCCTCTACGAGCAGTACTTC. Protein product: CASRRIEGPLYEQYF.

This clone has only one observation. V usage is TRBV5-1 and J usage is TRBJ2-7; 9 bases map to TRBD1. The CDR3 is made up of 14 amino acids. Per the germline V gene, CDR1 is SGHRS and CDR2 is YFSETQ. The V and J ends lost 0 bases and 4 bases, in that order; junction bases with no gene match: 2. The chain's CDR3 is CASSLDRGQYEQYF. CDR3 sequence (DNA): TGCGCCAGCAGCTTGGACAGGGGGCAGTACGAGCAGTACTTC.

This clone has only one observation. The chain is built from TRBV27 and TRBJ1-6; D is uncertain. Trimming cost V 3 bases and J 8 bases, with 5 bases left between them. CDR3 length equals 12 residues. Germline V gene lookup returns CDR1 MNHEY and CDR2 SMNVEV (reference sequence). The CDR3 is CASSFPYSPLHF. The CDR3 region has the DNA TGTGCCAGCAGTTTCCCCTATTCACCCCTCCACTTT.

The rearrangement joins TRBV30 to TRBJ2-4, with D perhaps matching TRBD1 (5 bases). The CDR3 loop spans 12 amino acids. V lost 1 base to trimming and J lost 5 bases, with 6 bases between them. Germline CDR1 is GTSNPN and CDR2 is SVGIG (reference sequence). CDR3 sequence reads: CAWSAGQNIQYF. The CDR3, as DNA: TGTGCCTGGAGTGCAGGGCAAAACATTCAGTACTTC.

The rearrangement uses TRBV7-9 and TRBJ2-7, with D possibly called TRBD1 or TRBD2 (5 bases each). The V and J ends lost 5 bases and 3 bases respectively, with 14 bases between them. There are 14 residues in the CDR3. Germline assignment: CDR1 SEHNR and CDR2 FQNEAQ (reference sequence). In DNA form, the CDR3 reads TGTGCCAGCAGCCCCGGGACCGCCGTCTACGAGCAGTACTTC. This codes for CASSPGTAVYEQYF.

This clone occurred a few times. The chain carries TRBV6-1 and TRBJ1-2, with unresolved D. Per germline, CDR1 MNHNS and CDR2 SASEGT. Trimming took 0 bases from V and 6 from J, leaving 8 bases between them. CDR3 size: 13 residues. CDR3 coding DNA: TGTGCCAGCAGTGAAGCGCATAGGGATGGCTACACCTTC. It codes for CASSEAHRDGYTF.

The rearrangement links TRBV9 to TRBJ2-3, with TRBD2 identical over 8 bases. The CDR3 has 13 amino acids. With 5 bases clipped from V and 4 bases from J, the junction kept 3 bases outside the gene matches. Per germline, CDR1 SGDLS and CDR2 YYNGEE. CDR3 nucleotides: TGTGCCAGCAGGGGCGGGGGGTCAGATACGCAGTATTTT. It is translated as CASRGGGSDTQYF.

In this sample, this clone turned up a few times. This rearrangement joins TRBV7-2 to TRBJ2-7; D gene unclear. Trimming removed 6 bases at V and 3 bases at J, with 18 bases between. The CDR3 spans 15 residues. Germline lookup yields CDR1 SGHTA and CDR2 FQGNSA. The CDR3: CASSPSPSLLYEQYF. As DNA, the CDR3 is TGTGCCAGCAGTCCCAGTCCCAGCTTACTCTACGAGCAGTACTTC. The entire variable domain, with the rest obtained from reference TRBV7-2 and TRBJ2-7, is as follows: GAGVSQSPSNKVTEKGKDVELRCDPISGHTALYWYRQSLGQGLEFLIYFQGNSAPDKSGLPSDRFSAERTGGSVSTLTIQRTQQEDSAVYLCASSPSPSLLYEQYFGPGTRLTVT.

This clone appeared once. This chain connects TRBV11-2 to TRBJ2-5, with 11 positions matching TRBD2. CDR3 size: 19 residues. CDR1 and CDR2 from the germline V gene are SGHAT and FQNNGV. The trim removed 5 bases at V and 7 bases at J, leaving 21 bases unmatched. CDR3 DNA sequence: TGTGCCAGCAGCAGTAGCGGGAGGGCCCGTTTTGGGGATATTGGGACCCAGTACTTC. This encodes CASSSSGRARFGDIGTQYF.

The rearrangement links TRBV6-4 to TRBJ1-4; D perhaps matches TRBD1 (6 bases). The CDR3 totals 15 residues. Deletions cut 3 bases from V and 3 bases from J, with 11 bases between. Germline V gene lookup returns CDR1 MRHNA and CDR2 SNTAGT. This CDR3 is CASSEYREANEKLFF. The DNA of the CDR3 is TGTGCCAGCAGTGAGTACAGGGAAGCTAATGAAAAACTGTTTTTT.

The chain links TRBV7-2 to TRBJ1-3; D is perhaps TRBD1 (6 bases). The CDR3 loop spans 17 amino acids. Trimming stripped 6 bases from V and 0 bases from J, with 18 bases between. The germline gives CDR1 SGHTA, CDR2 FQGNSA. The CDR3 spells CASSFRTGHNSGNTIYF. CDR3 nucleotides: TGTGCCAGCAGTTTCCGGACGGGACACAACTCTGGAAACACCATATATTTT.

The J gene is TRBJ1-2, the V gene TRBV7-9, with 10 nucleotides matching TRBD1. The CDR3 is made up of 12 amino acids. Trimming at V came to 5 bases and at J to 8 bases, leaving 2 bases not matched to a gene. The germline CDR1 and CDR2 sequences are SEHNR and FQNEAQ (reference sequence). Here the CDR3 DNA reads TGTGCCAGCAGCCCGGACAGGGGGGGCTACACCTTC. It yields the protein CASSPDRGGYTF.

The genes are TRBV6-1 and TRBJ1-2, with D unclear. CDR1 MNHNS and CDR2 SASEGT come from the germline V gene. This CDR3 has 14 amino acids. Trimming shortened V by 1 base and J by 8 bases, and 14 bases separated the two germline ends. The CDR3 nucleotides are TGTGCCAGCAGTGAAGTGGTGGGTTCAGGCGGCTACACCTTC. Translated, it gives CASSEVVGSGGYTF.

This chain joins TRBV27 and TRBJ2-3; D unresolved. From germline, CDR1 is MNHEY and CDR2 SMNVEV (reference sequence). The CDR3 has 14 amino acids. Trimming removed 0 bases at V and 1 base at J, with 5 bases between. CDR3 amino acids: CASSLSAGTDTQYF. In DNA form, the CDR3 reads TGTGCCAGCAGTTTATCGGCAGGCACAGATACGCAGTATTTT.

DNA for the CDR3: TGTGCCACCAGCAGAGACGTAAGGACTAGCGGGGGGGCCGTAGATGAGCAGTTCTTC. Residues: CATSRDVRTSGGAVDEQFF. The chain links TRBV15 to TRBJ2-1, with 15 bases lining up with TRBD2. With V trimmed by 0 bases and J by 8 bases, 11 bases remained unmatched. Per the germline V gene, CDR1 is LNHNV and CDR2 is YYDKDF (reference sequence). This CDR3 has 19 amino acids.

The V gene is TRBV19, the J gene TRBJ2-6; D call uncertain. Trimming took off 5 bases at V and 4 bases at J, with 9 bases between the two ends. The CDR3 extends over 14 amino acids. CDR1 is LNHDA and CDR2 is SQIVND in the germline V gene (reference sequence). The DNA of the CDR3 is TGTGCCAGTAGTGAGGTAGCCGGGGCCAACGTCCTGACTTTC. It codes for CASSEVAGANVLTF.

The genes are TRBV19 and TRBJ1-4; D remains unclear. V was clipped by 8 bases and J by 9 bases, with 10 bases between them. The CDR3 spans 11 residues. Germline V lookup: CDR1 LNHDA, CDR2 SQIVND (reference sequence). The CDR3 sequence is CASSAGQKLFF. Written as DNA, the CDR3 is TGTGCCAGTTCCGCCGGTCAAAAACTGTTTTTT.

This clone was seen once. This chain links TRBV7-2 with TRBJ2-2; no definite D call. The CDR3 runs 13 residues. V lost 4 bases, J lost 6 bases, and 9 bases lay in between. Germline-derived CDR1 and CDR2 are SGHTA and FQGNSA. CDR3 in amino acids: CASSSHSSGELFF. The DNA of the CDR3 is TGTGCCAGCAGCTCCCACTCTTCCGGGGAGCTGTTTTTT.

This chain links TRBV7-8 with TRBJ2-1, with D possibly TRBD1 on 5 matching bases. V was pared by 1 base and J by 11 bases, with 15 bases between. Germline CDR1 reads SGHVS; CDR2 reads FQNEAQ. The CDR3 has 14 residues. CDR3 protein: CASSLGRQSEKQFF. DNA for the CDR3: TGTGCCAGCAGCTTAGGACGACAGTCGGAGAAGCAGTTCTTC.

CDR3 sequence reads: CASSSGGQETQYF. CDR3 in DNA: TGTGCCAGCAGCTCCGGGGGCCAAGAGACCCAGTACTTC. V and J are TRBV7-7 and TRBJ2-5; tentatively, D is TRBD2 (6 bases). This CDR3 has 13 residues. The V end lost 4 bases, the J end lost 1 base, and 7 bases lay between the germline ends. Looked up from germline, CDR1 is SSHAT and CDR2 is FNYEAQ (reference sequence).

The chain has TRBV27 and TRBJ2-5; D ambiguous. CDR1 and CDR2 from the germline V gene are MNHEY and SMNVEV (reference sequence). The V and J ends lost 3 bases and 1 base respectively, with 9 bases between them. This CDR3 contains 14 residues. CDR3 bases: TGTGCCAGCAGTTTTTCGGGCCCCCAAGAGACCCAGTACTTC. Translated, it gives CASSFSGPQETQYF.